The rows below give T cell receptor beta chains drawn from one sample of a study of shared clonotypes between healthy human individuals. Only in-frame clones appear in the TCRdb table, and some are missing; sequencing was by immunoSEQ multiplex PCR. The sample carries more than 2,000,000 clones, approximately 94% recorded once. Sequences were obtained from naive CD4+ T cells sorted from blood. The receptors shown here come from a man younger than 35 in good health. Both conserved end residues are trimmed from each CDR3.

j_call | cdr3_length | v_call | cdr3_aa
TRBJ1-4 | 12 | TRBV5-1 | ASSYVAPREKLF
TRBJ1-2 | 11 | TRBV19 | ASSIVKEDGYT
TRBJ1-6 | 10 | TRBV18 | ASLAPGSPLH
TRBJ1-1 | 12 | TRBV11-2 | ASSLERGNDEAF
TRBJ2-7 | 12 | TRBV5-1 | ASSQGGQIYEQY
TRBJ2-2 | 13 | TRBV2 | ASSETGGQGGELF
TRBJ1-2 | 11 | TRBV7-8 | ASSSRPVRGYT
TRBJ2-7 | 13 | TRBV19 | ASSTLAESSYEQY
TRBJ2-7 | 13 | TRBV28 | ASSGDRVGSYEQY
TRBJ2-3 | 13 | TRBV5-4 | ASSSEGASTDTQY
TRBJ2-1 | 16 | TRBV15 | ATSRVNLRDRGFDEQF
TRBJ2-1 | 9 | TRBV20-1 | SASSRDEQF
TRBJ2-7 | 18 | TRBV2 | ASSVRGPFGWRESSYEQY
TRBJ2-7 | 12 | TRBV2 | ASSASGGWHEQY
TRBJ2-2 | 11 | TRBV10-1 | ASRMDGTGELF
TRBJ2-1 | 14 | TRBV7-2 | ASSLVALAANNEQF
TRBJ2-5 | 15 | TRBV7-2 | ASSLVGLASGQETQY
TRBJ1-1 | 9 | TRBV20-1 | SASGNPEAF
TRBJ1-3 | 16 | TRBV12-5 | ASGLRYLGQASGNTIY
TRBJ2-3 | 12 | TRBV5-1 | ASNLRSGTDTQY
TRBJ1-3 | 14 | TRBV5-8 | ASSLRTISSGNTIY
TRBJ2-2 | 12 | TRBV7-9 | ASSLAGGPLELF
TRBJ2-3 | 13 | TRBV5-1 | ASSLGGTSDNTQY
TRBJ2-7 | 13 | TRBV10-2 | ASSEKRGLKYEQY
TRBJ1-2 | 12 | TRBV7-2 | ASSLGRTGGGYT
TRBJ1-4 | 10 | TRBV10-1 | ASSGSSGELF
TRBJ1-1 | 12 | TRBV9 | ASSASGVHTEAF
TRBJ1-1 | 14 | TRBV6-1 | ASSALSIPGSTEAF
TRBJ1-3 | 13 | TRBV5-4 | ASSSDGGGGNTIY
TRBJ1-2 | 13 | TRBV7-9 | ASSLGELIRDGYT
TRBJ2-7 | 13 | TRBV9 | ASSVDGGSVYEQY
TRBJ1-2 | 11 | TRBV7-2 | ASSLTSTNGYT
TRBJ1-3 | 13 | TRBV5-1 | ASSPSSGTSNTIY
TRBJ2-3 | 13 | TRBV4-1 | ASSQTGTEADTQY
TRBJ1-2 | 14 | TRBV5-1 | ASSWTGTTNRYGYT
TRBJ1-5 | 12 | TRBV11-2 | ASSLEPLGQPQH
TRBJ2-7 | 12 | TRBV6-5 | ASSYGQGTYEQY
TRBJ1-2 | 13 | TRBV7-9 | ASSSAPGQSYGYT
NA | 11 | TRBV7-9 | ASSLAGGYEQY
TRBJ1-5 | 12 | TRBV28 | ASSTGSGAQPQH
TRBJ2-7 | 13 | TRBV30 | AWSVRLAGSYEQY
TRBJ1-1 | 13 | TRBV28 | ASTRTGTGRLEAF
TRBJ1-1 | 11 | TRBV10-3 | AISESGNTEAF
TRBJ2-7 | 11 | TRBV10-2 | ASSEQGVGEQY
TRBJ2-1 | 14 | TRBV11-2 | ASGNRPLSSYNEQF
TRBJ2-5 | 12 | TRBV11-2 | ASSLGTRKETQY
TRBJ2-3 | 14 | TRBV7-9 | ASSFRLAGGTDTQY
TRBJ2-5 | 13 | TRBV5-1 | ASSWREGFGETQY
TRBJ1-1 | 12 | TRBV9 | ASSVGDRSLEAF